Listed here are 27 T cell receptor beta chains from one sample, sequenced in a study of beta chain features in type 1 diabetes. Study results and caveats: Moderate yet significant TCRB CDR3 shortening was seen in Type 1 diabetes patients in all four CD4+ subsets.

No antigens are known for them. As every portion of the isolated RNA was reverse transcribed, the sequencing read expressed TCRB transcripts. The assay was immunoSEQ multiplex PCR, and TCRdb's table has in-frame clones only and misses some. Among 55,000 to 85,000 clones listed, more than 45% were seen once. The sequencing input was central memory CD4+ T cells from blood. The receptors derive from a young man with type 1 diabetes.

This clone came up a few times. The chain employs TRBV5-4 and TRBJ2-3; TRBD2 matches 12 bases. J was trimmed by 6 bases and V by 0 bases; bases with no gene match: 8. Germline CDR1 SGHNT, CDR2 YYREEE (reference sequence). There are 17 residues in the CDR3. CDR3 sequence: CASSLGGLAGGPDTQYF. CDR3 coding DNA: TGTGCCAGCAGCTTGGGAGGGCTAGCGGGGGGGCCGGATACGCAGTATTTT.

The chain carries TRBV2 and TRBJ1-2; D may be TRBD1 (6 bases). The germline V gene has CDR1 SNHLY and CDR2 FYNNEI. The CDR3 is 12 residues long. V was shortened by 7 bases and J by 4 bases, with 10 bases between the two germline ends. The CDR3 here is CASTIGGYGYTF. The CDR3, as DNA: TGTGCCAGCACTATAGGGGGCTATGGCTACACCTTC.

The sample holds a few counts of this clone. The chain joins TRBV5-6 to TRBJ1-5, with 7 bases matching TRBD1. CDR3 length equals 15 residues. Germline CDR1 and CDR2: SGHDT and YYEEEE. With 4 bases clipped from V and 5 bases from J, the junction kept 9 bases outside the gene matches. The CDR3 bases are TGTGCCAGCAGCCTCAGGGGGTTGGGAGATCAGCCCCAGCATTTT. This encodes CASSLRGLGDQPQHF.

The count of this clone is one. The V call is TRBV6-1, the J call TRBJ2-2, with D tentatively TRBD1 (6 bases). Per germline, CDR1 MNHNS and CDR2 SASEGT. CDR3 length equals 14 residues. V lost 6 bases and J 0 bases, leaving 8 bases between the germline ends. The CDR3 DNA follows: TGTGCCAGCAGCGGACAGCCGAACACCGGGGAGCTGTTTTTT. It translates to CASSGQPNTGELFF.

The chain recombines TRBV5-6 with TRBJ1-4; maybe TRBD1 (5 bases). CDR1 is SGHDT and CDR2 is YYEEEE in the germline V gene. Between the trimmed V and J ends, which lost 0 bases and 1 base, there was a span of 10 bases. This CDR3 is 16 amino acids long. In DNA form, the CDR3 reads TGTGCCAGCAGCTTGGCCTCGGGGGGAACTAATGAAAAACTGTTTTTT. It is translated as CASSLASGGTNEKLFF.

This clone was recorded a few times. The rearrangement joins TRBV19 to TRBJ2-1, with 8 bases aligning to TRBD2. Per germline, CDR1 LNHDA and CDR2 SQIVND (reference sequence). CDR3 length: 14 residues. V was clipped by 2 bases and J by 6 bases; unmatched bases: 3. Here the CDR3 reads CASSIPGRANEQFF. DNA of the CDR3: TGTGCCAGTAGTATACCCGGGAGGGCCAATGAGCAGTTCTTC.

The chain joins TRBV5-1 to TRBJ2-3; D remains unclear. Germline V gene lookup returns CDR1 SGHRS and CDR2 YFSETQ. The CDR3 loop spans 15 amino acids. With 3 bases removed from V and 4 bases from J, the gap between germline ends came to 15 bases. CDR3 loop: CASSSSVSGADTQYF. The CDR3 bases are TGCGCCAGCAGCTCCTCGGTTAGTGGTGCAGATACGCAGTATTTT.

This clone was seen only a few times. This rearrangement joins TRBV5-1 to TRBJ2-7; 10 bases are a match to TRBD2. This CDR3 spans 16 amino acids. CDR1 is SGHRS, CDR2 YFSETQ, per germline. V gave up 3 bases and J gave up 5 bases; unmatched junction bases: 11. This CDR3 is CASSSTTSGLFDEQYF. In DNA, the CDR3 is TGCGCCAGCAGCTCAACGACTAGCGGGTTGTTCGACGAGCAGTACTTC.

This clone was counted between two and nine times. The chain couples TRBV11-3 to TRBJ2-1; the D gene is possibly TRBD1 (6 bases). V was trimmed by 5 bases and J by 6 bases, leaving 8 bases between them. Germline lookup yields CDR1 SGHNT and CDR2 YENEEA. This CDR3 contains 12 residues. The CDR3 here is CASSPDSNEQFF. In nucleotides, the CDR3 is TGTGCCAGCAGCCCGGACAGCAATGAGCAGTTCTTC.

The chain uses TRBV27 and TRBJ1-6; 7 bases fit TRBD1. In germline, CDR1 is MNHEY, CDR2 SMNVEV (reference sequence). There are 15 residues in the CDR3. V was pared by 3 bases and J by 10 bases, with 9 bases of the junction left unmatched. Here the CDR3 reads CASSLVGGEVSPLHF. The CDR3 region has the DNA TGTGCCAGCAGTTTGGTAGGGGGCGAAGTCTCACCCCTCCACTTT.

V is TRBV30 and J is TRBJ1-5; tentative D call: TRBD1 (6 bases). The CDR3 runs to 15 residues. Germline V lookup: CDR1 GTSNPN, CDR2 SVGIG (reference sequence). The V gene lost 1 base and the J gene lost 0 bases, with 10 bases spanning the gap. CDR3 nucleotide sequence: TGTGCCTGGAGTGGGACAGTCAATAGCAATCAGCCCCAGCATTTT. Protein product: CAWSGTVNSNQPQHF.

V and J are TRBV2 and TRBJ2-5, with D possibly matching TRBD2 (5 bases). CDR1 and CDR2 from the germline V gene are SNHLY and FYNNEI. Trimming took 2 bases from V and 5 from J, leaving 12 bases between them. This CDR3 is 14 amino acids long. The CDR3 spells CASSENRGRETQYF. As DNA, the CDR3 is TGTGCCAGCAGTGAAAACCGGGGTCGGGAGACCCAGTACTTC.

This clone was detected a few times. The chain combines TRBV9 with TRBJ2-7; 8 bases line up with TRBD1. Losses at the gene ends were 3 bases for V and 5 bases for J; bases not matched to a gene: 10. This CDR3 is built from 15 residues. Germline loops: CDR1 SGDLS, CDR2 YYNGEE. Here the CDR3 reads CASSATDRALDEQYF. CDR3 nucleotide sequence: TGTGCCAGCAGCGCAACGGACAGGGCCCTCGACGAGCAGTACTTC.

The chain has TRBV5-1 and TRBJ2-7, with D possibly TRBD1 on 6 matching bases. Trimming stripped 5 bases from V and 6 bases from J, with 12 bases between. CDR3 length: 12 amino acids. CDR1 and CDR2 (germline): SGHRS, YFSETQ. The CDR3 loop is CASRPDRSEQYF. In DNA, the CDR3 is TGCGCCAGCAGACCCGACAGGAGCGAGCAGTACTTC.

The chain recombines TRBV7-9 with TRBJ2-1; 14 nucleotides align to TRBD2. The V and J ends lost 5 bases and 9 bases, in that order; junction bases with no gene match: 9. Germline V gene data show CDR1 as SEHNR and CDR2 as FQNEAQ (reference sequence). The CDR3 covers 16 residues. The CDR3 spells CASSPQGLAGVGEQFF. CDR3 in DNA: TGTGCCAGCAGCCCCCAGGGACTAGCGGGAGTGGGTGAGCAGTTCTTC.

A few counts support this clone. The chain joins TRBV2 to TRBJ1-5; 8 bases line up with TRBD1. There are 14 residues in the CDR3. CDR1 SNHLY and CDR2 FYNNEI come from the germline V gene. Trimming took 6 bases from V and 4 from J; bases not matched to a gene: 5. The CDR3 is CASRKTGGNQPQHF. Here the CDR3 DNA reads TGTGCCAGCAGAAAAACAGGGGGGAATCAGCCCCAGCATTTT.

The chain employs TRBV19 and TRBJ1-4; the D gene is possibly TRBD1 (5 bases). Trimming took 4 bases from V and 8 from J, leaving 14 bases between them. This CDR3 spans 14 amino acids. Germline loops: CDR1 LNHDA, CDR2 SQIVND (reference sequence). The CDR3 nucleotides are TGTGCCAGTAGTACCGGATTCCAGGGCGAAAAACTGTTTTTT. Residues: CASSTGFQGEKLFF.

Only a few counts were recorded for this clone. The CDR3 reads CAVNTGQGPDTQYF. In nucleotides, the CDR3 is TGTGCCGTTAATACGGGACAGGGGCCAGATACGCAGTATTTT. The chain combines TRBV10-3 with TRBJ2-3; the match to TRBD1 covers 10 bases. J lost 4 bases, V lost 11 bases, and 9 bases had no gene match. This CDR3 comprises 14 residues. Germline V gives CDR1 ENHRY, CDR2 SYGVKD.

This sequence joins TRBV10-3 and TRBJ1-1; 7 bases match TRBD1. Germline CDR1 ENHRY, CDR2 SYGVKD. The J segment lost 1 base and the V segment lost 6 bases, leaving 5 bases of the junction unmatched. CDR3 length: 14 amino acids. The CDR3 sequence: CAISKRGPNTEAFF. In DNA form, the CDR3 reads TGTGCCATCAGCAAAAGGGGGCCGAACACTGAAGCTTTCTTT.

This clone was observed a handful of times. The chain links TRBV5-1 to TRBJ2-7; TRBD1 aligns across 12 bases. The CDR3 spans 16 residues. Unmatched junction bases numbered 11, after V lost 7 bases and J lost 3 bases. Germline V lookup: CDR1 SGHRS, CDR2 YFSETQ. In nucleotides, the CDR3 is TGCGCCAGCGGCCCAGGGACAGGGGGCAAATTCTACGAGCAGTACTTC. This sequence encodes CASGPGTGGKFYEQYF.

This clone has just a few counts. The CDR3 bases are TGCGCCAGCAGCTTGGATCCAGATGAAAAACTGTTTTTT. This sequence encodes CASSLDPDEKLFF. This sequence joins TRBV5-1 and TRBJ1-4; D is undetermined. CDR3 length equals 13 residues. In germline, CDR1 is SGHRS, CDR2 YFSETQ. The V end was cut by 0 bases, the J end by 6 bases, with 6 bases between.

In this sample, this clone turned up a few times. J is TRBJ2-2 and V is TRBV7-8; weak D call: TRBD2 (7 bases). The CDR3 consists of 17 residues. V dropped 7 bases and J dropped 2 bases, with 20 bases sitting between them. Germline-derived CDR1 and CDR2 are SGHVS and FQNEAQ. The chain's CDR3 is CASNPKGGTGNTGELFF. Here the CDR3 DNA reads TGTGCCAGCAACCCGAAGGGGGGGACGGGAAACACCGGGGAGCTGTTTTTT.

The chain has TRBV30 and TRBJ2-6; the D gene is possibly TRBD1 (6 bases). This CDR3 is built from 16 residues. Trimming took 3 bases from V and 4 from J, leaving 16 bases between them. CDR1 and CDR2 (germline): GTSNPN, SVGIG (reference sequence). CDR3 sequence reads: CAWRGGLTKGANVLTF. Here the CDR3 DNA reads TGTGCCTGGAGAGGGGGTCTTACTAAAGGGGCCAACGTCCTGACTTTC.

In this sample, this clone turned up a few times. The chain has TRBV25-1 and TRBJ2-1, with TRBD2 identical over 12 bases. The CDR3 totals 13 residues. CDR1 and CDR2 from the germline V gene are MGHDK and SYGVNS. V lost 8 bases to trimming and J lost 8 bases; unmatched junction nucleotides: 4. CDR3 amino acids: CASGLAGGDEQFF. As DNA, the CDR3 is TGTGCCAGCGGGCTAGCGGGGGGGGATGAGCAGTTCTTC. The variable domain in full, with the rest retrieved from reference TRBV25-1 and TRBJ2-1, is EADIYQTPRYLVIGTGKKITLECSQTMGHDKMYWYQQDPGMELHLIHYSYGVNSTEKGDLSSESTVSRIRTEHFPLTLESARPSHTSQYLCASGLAGGDEQFFGPGTRLTVL.

This clone has a handful of counts. The chain is built from TRBV30 and TRBJ1-4, with a weak D call TRBD1 (5 bases). The CDR3 covers 11 residues. V lost 1 base and J 12 bases, leaving 9 bases between the germline ends. Germline V CDR1 and CDR2: GTSNPN, SVGIG (reference sequence). The CDR3 DNA reads as TGTGCCTGGAGTGCCGCGGGGGAACTGTTTTTT. Protein sequence: CAWSAAGELFF.

This clone was observed a few times. The J gene is TRBJ2-7, the V gene TRBV25-1, with D tentatively TRBD2 (6 bases). This CDR3 spans 15 amino acids. With 1 base removed from V and 0 bases from J, the gap between germline ends came to 10 bases. Germline V gives CDR1 MGHDK, CDR2 SYGVNS. CDR3 protein: CASSESRGSSYEQYF. DNA for the CDR3: TGTGCCAGCAGTGAATCCCGGGGGAGCTCCTACGAGCAGTACTTC.

This clone was seen a few times. This rearrangement joins TRBV5-1 to TRBJ2-5; D uncertain. Germline lookup yields CDR1 SGHRS and CDR2 YFSETQ. V lost 4 bases and J lost 5, with 9 bases in between. This CDR3 contains 12 residues. Here the CDR3 DNA reads TGCGCCAGCAGCCAAGCTAGGGAGACCCAGTACTTC. Translated, it gives CASSQARETQYF.